One sample yielded the 32 T cell receptor beta chains listed below, sequenced in a study of identical twins. TCRdb reprocessed the 5' RACE reads with MiXCR, giving one entry per CDR3 protein. The sample has 1.5 million to 2 million distinct CDR3 sequences, more than 30% seen once. Sequenced sample: cord blood. The receptors stem from a newborn girl in good health.

This clonotype was detected a few times. This chain joins TRBV29-1 and TRBJ1-2; D call uncertain. V lost 0 bases and J 8 bases, leaving 16 bases between the germline ends. Germline V gene data show CDR1 as SQVTM and CDR2 as ANQGSEA. This CDR3 has 14 amino acids. This CDR3 is CSVEENVRLEGYTF. CDR3 coding DNA: TGCAGCGTTGAAGAAAATGTCAGGCTGGAGGGCTACACCTTC.

V and J are TRBV28 and TRBJ2-3; 7 bases are a match to TRBD1. V was pared by 1 base and J by 8 bases, with 27 bases of the junction left unmatched. This CDR3 region has 21 residues. Germline-derived CDR1 and CDR2 are MDHEN and SYDVKM. The CDR3 DNA is TGTGCCAGCAGTTTATCCGTGGGGATTGGACGGGACAGTCTTCCCGAAGGTACGCAGTATTTT. Translation: CASSLSVGIGRDSLPEGTQYF.

The chain employs TRBV20-1 and TRBJ2-2, with D unresolved. Germline V CDR1 and CDR2: DFQATT, SNEGSKA (reference sequence). Trimming took off 6 bases at V and 6 bases at J, with 17 bases between the two ends. There are 14 residues in the CDR3. This chain's CDR3 is CSAQPISLPGELFF. The CDR3 region has the DNA TGCAGTGCCCAGCCAATTTCCCTCCCCGGGGAGCTGTTTTTT.

The chain joins TRBV11-2 to TRBJ2-1; 7 positions agree with TRBD1. Germline-derived CDR1 and CDR2 are SGHAT and FQNNGV. The CDR3 has 15 amino acids. The J segment lost 1 base and the V segment lost 2 bases, leaving 2 bases of the junction unmatched. For the CDR3, the DNA is TGTGCCAGCAGCTTACAGGGGGAATCCTACAATGAGCAGTTCTTC. Its translation is CASSLQGESYNEQFF.

The J gene is TRBJ2-1, the V gene TRBV5-5; 11 positions agree with TRBD2. With 0 bases clipped from V and 4 bases from J, the junction kept 6 bases outside the gene matches. Germline V gene lookup returns CDR1 SGHKS and CDR2 YYEKEE (reference sequence). This CDR3 contains 17 residues. The CDR3 loop reads CASSLDPLAGAYNEQFF. The CDR3 DNA reads as TGTGCCAGCAGCTTGGACCCACTAGCGGGGGCTTACAATGAGCAGTTCTTC. Looking up the rest from reference TRBV5-5 and TRBJ2-1 gives the full variable domain: DAGVTQSPTHLIKTRGQQVTLRCSPISGHKSVSWYQQVLGQGPQFIFQYYEKEERGRGNFPDRFSARQFPNYSSELNVNALLLGDSALYLCASSLDPLAGAYNEQFFGPGTRLTVL.

This rearrangement joins TRBV12-1 to TRBJ2-7. TRBV12-1 corresponds to a pseudogene. CDR3 length equals 15 residues. The CDR3 loop is CASSFDGLGTYEQYF. The CDR3 bases are TGTGCCAGCAGCTTTGATGGGCTGGGAACCTACGAGCAGTACTTC.

A few counts support this clonotype. The J gene is TRBJ2-7, the V gene TRBV25-1, with 11 bases matching TRBD2. The V gene's germline CDR1 is MGHDK and CDR2 SYGVNS. V was clipped by 4 bases and J by 7 bases; unmatched bases: 6. This CDR3 contains 14 residues. The CDR3 is CASSVLAGVGEQYF. DNA of the CDR3: TGTGCCAGCAGTGTACTAGCGGGAGTAGGAGAGCAGTACTTC.

Many counts were recorded for this clonotype. The V and J genes are TRBV2 and TRBJ2-1, with 10 bases matching TRBD2. The junction had 3 bases not matched to a gene; V was cut back by 5 bases and J by 5 bases. The CDR3 length is 14 residues. In germline, CDR1 is SNHLY, CDR2 FYNNEI. CDR3 protein: CASSTLAGDNEQFF. The CDR3 nucleotides are TGTGCCAGCAGTACGCTAGCGGGGGACAATGAGCAGTTCTTC.

The V call is TRBV20-1, the J call TRBJ2-7; 7 bases match TRBD2. The J segment lost 3 bases and the V segment lost 4 bases, leaving 9 bases of the junction unmatched. Looked up from germline, CDR1 is DFQATT and CDR2 is SNEGSKA (reference sequence). The CDR3 totals 14 residues. The CDR3 nucleotides are TGCAGTGCTAAGCCCGTGTGGGGGGGCTACGAGCAGTACTTC. This sequence encodes CSAKPVWGGYEQYF.

The chain couples TRBV28 to TRBJ2-3; a weak D match, TRBD2 (5 bases). This CDR3 spans 14 amino acids. V dropped 6 bases and J dropped 4 bases, with 14 bases sitting between them. In germline, CDR1 is MDHEN, CDR2 SYDVKM. In nucleotides, the CDR3 is TGTGCCAGCAGGCTTACGGGATCCCCAGATACGCAGTATTTT. This translates into CASRLTGSPDTQYF.

This clonotype was seen a handful of times. V gene TRBV20-1 combines with J gene TRBJ2-1; D remains unclear. The ends were cut back, 6 bases at V and 0 bases at J, with 9 bases in the middle. The CDR3 has 13 residues. Germline V gene sequence: CDR1 DFQATT, CDR2 SNEGSKA (reference sequence). DNA of the CDR3: TGCAGTGCCGGACCCAGCTCCTACAATGAGCAGTTCTTC. It is translated as CSAGPSSYNEQFF.

In this sample, this clonotype turned up a few times. This chain links TRBV28 with TRBJ2-7; 10 nucleotides match TRBD2. The germline CDR1 and CDR2 sequences are MDHEN and SYDVKM. V trimming: 4 bases; J trimming: 1 base; junction bases outside the gene matches: 7. There are 16 residues in the CDR3. The CDR3 sequence is CASSSSSSGRSYEQYF. The CDR3 nucleotides read TGTGCCAGCAGTTCGTCATCTAGCGGGAGATCCTACGAGCAGTACTTC.

This chain links TRBV3-1 with TRBJ2-3; 7 bases fit TRBD2. Germline trimming cut 0 bases from V and 1 base from J; bases unmatched to any gene: 10. The CDR3 sequence is 18 residues long. Per the germline V gene, CDR1 is LGHDT and CDR2 is YNNKEL (reference sequence). This chain's CDR3 is CASSQDEGSGFGTDTQYF. The CDR3 region has the DNA TGTGCCAGCAGCCAAGATGAAGGTAGCGGGTTTGGCACAGATACGCAGTATTTT.

The CDR3 DNA reads as TGCGCCAGCAGCTTCGGTGGGCTTGAGCAGTTCTTC. This codes for CASSFGGLEQFF. This rearrangement joins TRBV5-1 to TRBJ2-1; D remains unclear. The CDR3 extends over 12 amino acids. V was clipped by 2 bases and J by 9 bases, with 9 bases between them. Germline V gene data show CDR1 as SGHRS and CDR2 as YFSETQ.

There are a few counts of this clonotype. J is TRBJ2-6 and V is TRBV11-2; TRBD1 might be the D (5 bases). Trimming left V 10 bases short and J 0 bases short, with 19 bases between. The CDR3 runs 17 residues. CDR1 SGHAT and CDR2 FQNNGV come from the germline V gene. In DNA form, the CDR3 reads TGTGCCAACCATGGCCGAGACAGAGACTCTGGGGCCAACGTCCTGACTTTC. Amino acid sequence: CANHGRDRDSGANVLTF. Complete variable domain (other parts from reference TRBV11-2 and TRBJ2-6): EAGVAQSPRYKIIEKRQSVAFWCNPISGHATLYWYQQILGQGPKLLIQFQNNGVVDDSQLPKDRFSAERLKGVDSTLKIQPAKLEDSAVYLCANHGRDRDSGANVLTFGAGSRLTVL.

This clonotype was detected a few times. The rearrangement joins TRBV6-6 to TRBJ2-5; a weak D match, TRBD2 (6 bases). Germline assignment: CDR1 MNHNY and CDR2 SVGAGI (reference sequence). The CDR3 is made up of 13 amino acids. Trimming pared 8 bases from V and 3 bases from J, leaving 13 bases between. As DNA, the CDR3 is TGTGCCAGCGGAATAGCGGTCAAAGAGACCCAGTACTTC. Translation gives CASGIAVKETQYF.

The chain couples TRBV27 to TRBJ1-5; D is ambiguous. V was pared by 3 bases and J by 3 bases, with 9 bases between. CDR3 size: 14 residues. The germline gives CDR1 MNHEY, CDR2 SMNVEV (reference sequence). In DNA form, the CDR3 reads TGTGCCAGCAGTTTTGGCAGGCTCAATCAGCCCCAGCATTTT. Its translation is CASSFGRLNQPQHF.

The gene calls are TRBV7-9 and TRBJ2-2, with no clear D. The CDR3 totals 16 residues. Germline CDR1 SEHNR, CDR2 FQNEAQ (reference sequence). Deletions cut 1 base from V and 8 bases from J, with 17 bases between. The CDR3 DNA sequence: TGTGCCAGCAGCTTAGGCTCCAGGTCGTCCACTGGGGAGCTGTTTTTT. Translating it yields CASSLGSRSSTGELFF.

The genes are TRBV6-1 and TRBJ2-7; a possible D gene is TRBD1 (6 bases). The CDR3 is 15 residues long. The germline CDR1 and CDR2 sequences are MNHNS and SASEGT. Trimming shortened V by 2 bases and J by 0 bases, and 11 bases separated the two germline ends. CDR3 DNA sequence: TGTGCCAGCAGTGAAATGAGGACAGTCTCCTACGAGCAGTACTTC. Translation: CASSEMRTVSYEQYF.

This clonotype occurred once. At one of its ends the junction is not consistent with the germline gene, which may arise from a read error. CDR3 DNA: TGTGCCGGCAGCTTAGACAGGAGCTACACCTTC. Residues: CAGSLDRSYTF. The V call is TRBV7-9, the J call TRBJ1-2; TRBD1 is a possible D gene (6 bases). The CDR3 covers 11 residues. Germline V lookup: CDR1 SEHNR, CDR2 FQNEAQ (reference sequence).

V gene TRBV24-1 combines with J gene TRBJ2-3, with D unclear. In germline, CDR1 is KGHDR, CDR2 SFDVKD. V dropped 0 bases and J dropped 1 base, with 7 bases sitting between them. The CDR3 is 15 amino acids. The CDR3 spells CATSDLRMRTDTQYF. The CDR3 nucleotides are TGTGCCACCAGTGATTTGCGTATGCGCACAGATACGCAGTATTTT.

This clonotype showed up just a few times. The chain employs TRBV29-1 and TRBJ1-5; perhaps TRBD1 as D (5 bases). Per the germline V gene, CDR1 is SQVTM and CDR2 is ANQGSEA. The CDR3 loop spans 13 amino acids. V was clipped by 4 bases and J by 3 bases, with 10 bases between them. CDR3 in DNA: TGCAGCGTTGGCGCGGGGGTCAATCAGCCCCAGCATTTT. It encodes CSVGAGVNQPQHF.

The rearrangement joins TRBV12-3 or TRBV12-4 to TRBJ1-3, with 7 bases matching TRBD1. This CDR3 comprises 15 residues. V shed 0 bases and J 4 bases; nucleotides not matched to a gene: 3. The CDR3 DNA sequence: TGTGCCAGCAGTTTAGCCCCGACAGGGGGAAACACCATATATTTT. Translation: CASSLAPTGGNTIYF.

As to this clonotype: One base away lies a much larger clone, so this may be a sequencing read error. V gene TRBV5-1 combines with J gene TRBJ2-3, with D maybe TRBD2 (5 bases). The germline V gene encodes CDR1 SGHRS and CDR2 YFSETQ. This CDR3 is 16 amino acids long. V shed 0 bases and J shed 3 bases, with 14 bases lying between them. CDR3 nucleotide sequence: TGCGCCAGCAGCTTGGAGTGGGAGACAACGACAGATACGCAGTATTTT. Its protein product is CASSLEWETTTDTQYF.

This clonotype showed up just a few times. The rearrangement uses TRBV21-1 and TRBJ1-1. TRBV21-1 is noted as a pseudogene. This CDR3 comprises 17 residues. CDR3 DNA sequence: TGTGCCAGCAGATTTAGGGTTTCGGACGAAATGAGGACTGAAGCTTTCTTT. This gives the protein CASRFRVSDEMRTEAFF.

This clonotype was seen only a few times. The CDR3 coding sequence is TGTGCCAGCAGCTTCTCCCGACAGGGGAGCTATGGCTACACCTTC. Protein sequence: CASSFSRQGSYGYTF. The J gene is TRBJ1-2, the V gene TRBV11-2, with TRBD1 identical over 8 bases. V trimming: 3 bases; J trimming: 4 bases; junction bases outside the gene matches: 7. The CDR3 extends over 15 amino acids. Germline V gives CDR1 SGHAT, CDR2 FQNNGV.

The V and J genes are TRBV6-5 and TRBJ1-3; 7 bases align to TRBD1. CDR1 is MNHEY and CDR2 is SVGAGI in the germline V gene. The CDR3 loop spans 15 amino acids. V trimming: 0 bases; J trimming: 4 bases; junction bases outside the gene matches: 3. The chain's CDR3 is CASSYSLTGGNTIYF. The CDR3 DNA sequence: TGTGCCAGCAGTTACTCTTTGACAGGGGGAAACACCATATATTTT.

The CDR3 sequence is CASSPQVRLAGDPHTQYF. CDR3 nucleotides: TGTGCCAGCAGCCCCCAGGTCAGGCTAGCGGGGGACCCCCATACGCAGTATTTT. V and J are TRBV4-2 and TRBJ2-3; TRBD2 agrees at 10 bases. Germline CDR1 and CDR2: LGHNA and YNFKEQ. Trimming removed 4 bases from V and 7 bases from J; junction bases left unmatched: 17. The CDR3 spans 18 residues.

This chain links TRBV11-3 with TRBJ2-3; tentative D call: TRBD2 (5 bases). V was clipped by 0 bases and J by 2 bases, with 12 bases between them. CDR1 SGHNT and CDR2 YENEEA come from the germline V gene. CDR3 length equals 16 residues. The CDR3 region is CASSLDGLIATDTQYF. DNA for the CDR3: TGTGCCAGCAGCTTAGACGGACTTATTGCCACAGATACGCAGTATTTT.

The chain combines TRBV7-2 with TRBJ2-3; the D gene could be TRBD1 or TRBD2 (5 bases each). With 1 base removed from V and 12 bases from J, the gap between germline ends came to 17 bases. Germline V lookup: CDR1 SGHTA, CDR2 FQGNSA. The CDR3 has 14 residues. The chain's CDR3 is CASSLVRASGHQYF. In nucleotides, the CDR3 is TGTGCCAGCAGCTTAGTGCGGGCTAGTGGACACCAGTATTTT.

The chain links TRBV6-5 to TRBJ2-4, with D possibly matching TRBD1 (6 bases). The assigned J gene may be wrong: the sequence end matches TRBJ2-5 better. Germline-derived CDR1 and CDR2 are MNHEY and SVGAGI. The CDR3 is 16 amino acids. The CDR3 DNA reads as TGTGCCAGCAGTTACTCGAGGGGGACGGAAAAAGAGACCCAGTACTTC. Translation: CASSYSRGTEKETQYF.

This clonotype has a handful of counts. The chain carries TRBV6-1 and TRBJ2-3; no reliable D call. V was pared by 1 base and J by 0 bases, with 8 bases between. The length of the CDR3 is 15 residues. CDR1 and CDR2 (germline): MNHNS, SASEGT. The CDR3 coding sequence is TGTGCCAGCAGTGAAGGGCCCCTAAGCACAGATACGCAGTATTTT. Its translation: CASSEGPLSTDTQYF.